This TCR beta chain is drawn from a study of T cell responses to AZD1222 COVID-19 vaccine. Across the whole study: Combined were second doses at about 4 or about 12 weeks. Study observations and caveats: Among AZD1222 vaccinees, only five to seven were seropositive at baseline. Possibly, clonal diversity was underestimated; donors were largely white British and included more females. Two AZD1222 administrations were followed by greater Spike-specific TCR breadth and depth.

As to this clone: Its antigen remains unknown.

Clones were read by immunoSEQ multiplex PCR, and TCRdb kept only the in-frame ones, dropping some. The sample has some 150,000 clones, 88% seen once. This CDR3 comprises 14 residues. Germline assignment: CDR1 SGDLS and CDR2 YYNGEE. The ends lost 0 bases at V and 6 bases at J; junction bases unmatched: 6. This material consisted of peripheral blood, taken on day 0 of AZD1222 vaccination. This chain links TRBV9 with TRBJ2-7; 7 bases are shared with TRBD2. This sequence was found in an adult in good health. The CDR3 DNA reads TGTGCCAGCAGCGTAGAGGCGGGAGTGGGCGAGCAGTACTTC. This codes for CASSVEAGVGEQYF.